This entry describes one T cell receptor (beta chain). The data are from a study of blood T cell repertoires in COVID-19. Study-wide background: Donors in the United States, Italy and Spain gave samples during acute or convalescent COVID-19. PBMCs, B-cell-depleted T cells, or T cells provided the cDNA or gDNA that made up the material.

The CDR3 is 16 residues long. Germline CDR1 is SGDLS and CDR2 is YYNGEE. The V gene lost 0 bases and the J gene lost 5 bases, with 14 bases spanning the gap. Authors' analysis steps: Estimates of nucleated cell counts were drawn from the amplification of reference gene primers. Produced via immunoSEQ multiplex PCR; TCRdb's table is partial and in-frame only. That table is the source of V, J and clone size, and D and trimming were worked out from the DNA. Here the sample spans 130,000 or so clones, around 83% being singletons. The chain combines TRBV9 with TRBJ1-4, with D unresolved. The sequence derives from a woman aged 80 or older with acute or convalescent COVID-19. The sequencing sample was made of peripheral blood. The CDR3, as DNA: TGTGCCAGCAGCGTAGGCCGGGGTCTTGGAAATGAAAAACTGTTTTTT. As protein: CASSVGRGLGNEKLFF.